This T cell receptor (beta chain) was sequenced during a study of shared clonotypes between healthy human individuals. Study context: Two women and three men aged 18 to 49 served as donors. Three plates each covered CD4 naive and memory; CD8 naive two, CD8 memory one. Study-wide findings and caveats: Richness estimates generally favored naive over memory subsets.

V was pared by 0 bases and J by 8 bases, with 5 bases between. The CDR3 covers 12 residues. CDR1 is PRHDT and CDR2 is FYEKMQ in the germline V gene (reference sequence). As defined, naive CD8 cells were CD45RO-negative and positively selected for CCR7, with terminally differentiated effector memory CD45RA+ cells excluded. Healthy HIV-negative adults without recent acute infections or vaccinations served as donors. With respect to this clone: Its cognate antigen is unknown.

TCRdb's copy holds only in-frame clones and misses some; the assay was immunoSEQ multiplex PCR. The sample lists around 2,100,000 clones, about 95% occurring once. Sequenced material: naive CD8+ T cells sorted from blood. This clonotype was sampled from a man aged 18 to 29 in good health. The rearrangement joins TRBV13 to TRBJ1-3, with D hard to call. DNA of the CDR3: TGTGCCAGCAGCTTAGGGGGTTACACCATATATTTT. Encoded protein: CASSLGGYTIYF.